This T cell receptor (beta chain) was sequenced during a study of regulatory T cells in long-lasting Graves disease. General observations from the study: Persistent disease samples used TRBV28, TRBJ1-2 and TRBJ2-5 preferentially.

Arm-PCR of CDR3 regions with iRepertoire HTBI primers generated TCR beta libraries. TCRdb reanalysed the multiplex PCR reads using MiXCR and keeps one entry per CDR3 protein. The data contain some 220,000 distinct CDR3 sequences, approximately 18% of them singletons. Germline V gene data show CDR1 as SGHVS and CDR2 as FQNEAQ. This CDR3 region has 14 residues. V was clipped by 2 bases and J by 6 bases, with 13 bases between them. Time point denoted: newly diagnosed GD, antithyroid drugs for less than 3 months. Making the TCR library involved RNA that had been extracted from PBMCs. Xi'an, China, was home to the endocrinology department that provided patients. This clonotype was observed at least ten times. Its specificity is not known. This sample also appeared in a second study, on T cells in Graves' hyperthyroidism and ophthalmopathy. That source notes: During a first-round RT-PCR of the TCR CDR3, the HTBI primer set was used.

The receptor was derived from a woman aged 25 to 45 with Graves disease. The sequences come from peripheral blood mononuclear cells (PBMCs), collected at new diagnosis, from a patient treated with antithyroid drugs. This chain links TRBV7-8 with TRBJ1-1; possible D gene TRBD1, 5 bases. The chain's CDR3 is CASSLSGYRSEAFF. The DNA for the CDR3 is TGTGCCAGCAGCTTATCTGGATACAGGTCTGAAGCTTTCTTT.